The entry below gives a single T cell receptor (beta chain) sequence along with its context. This entry is derived from a study of blood T cells in healthy people across ages. A second 7 to 11 cycle PCR used barcoded and J-beta primers. Sequencing of every sample gave 2.5 million or more CDR3-containing paired-end reads. TCRdb recomputed calls from the 5' RACE reads with MiXCR, one row per CDR3 protein. The data show some 850,000 distinct CDR3 sequences, approximately 24% seen once. With 0 bases removed from V and 2 bases from J, the gap between germline ends came to 8 bases. CDR1 SGHTA and CDR2 FQGNSA come from the germline V gene. CDR3 length equals 15 residues. Each donor supplied 7.5 to 10 milliliters of peripheral blood. Isolated per sample were at least 7 million PBMCs. This same sample was also part of a study on T cells of mothers and their children. That publication notes: It was through the M1S primer of the second PCR that sample barcodes and 2-4 random nucleotides were added.

The source of this sequence is a boy aged 5-17 years in good health. Sequencing used blood. The chain couples TRBV7-2 to TRBJ1-3; no clear D. The CDR3 loop is CASSLAVPTGNTIYF. The CDR3 nucleotides are TGTGCCAGCAGCTTAGCTGTCCCTACTGGAAACACCATATATTTT.